Following are 15 T cell receptor beta chains from one sample sequenced in a study of T cells expressing NK-cell markers (dated by TCRdb to the early 2020s). The protocol used for the library was 5' RACE. For sequencing, an Illumina HiSeq 2000 was employed. TCRdb reprocessed the reads into one record per CDR3 protein sequence, lacking DNA. The sample's table covers about 460,000 distinct CDR3 sequences. Around 1.4% of the sample is taken by the ten largest. Sequencing used blood T cells: a sorted CD56 or NKG2C T cell subset, CD4+ or CD8+ T cells, or bulk PBMC T cells (not recorded which). These receptors came from a woman aged 50 to 60 in good health. Donor details come from another sample of the same person, matched by shared clones.

The gene calls are TRBV5-8 and TRBJ2-1; with no DNA, the TCRdb D assignment of TRBD2 cannot be verified. The CDR3 has 16 amino acids. CDR1 SGHTS and CDR2 YDEGEE come from the germline V gene. The CDR3 here is CASSLAWGGRRDEQFF. The complete variable domain, with remaining parts taken from reference TRBV5-8 and TRBJ2-1, reads EAGVTQSPTHLIKTRGQQATLRCSPISGHTSVYWYQQALGLGLQFLLWYDEGEERNRGNFPPRFSGRQFPNYSSELNVNALELEDSALYLCASSLAWGGRRDEQFFGPGTRLTVL.

V usage is TRBV2 and J usage is TRBJ2-2. The CDR3 is 14 residues long. Germline CDR1 is SNHLY and CDR2 is FYNNEI. CDR3 protein: CASRLRANTGELFF.

CDR3 in amino acids: CASSDHGNNEQFF. This sequence joins TRBV3-1 and TRBJ2-1; checking the TCRdb D call of TRBD1 is not possible without DNA. The CDR3 spans 13 residues. Germline CDR1 LGHDT, CDR2 YNNKEL (reference sequence).

This sequence joins TRBV7-8 and TRBJ2-1; TCRdb gives TRBD2 as the D gene, but with no DNA this cannot be confirmed. CDR1 and CDR2 from the germline V gene are SGHVS and FQNEAQ. The CDR3 has 15 amino acids. This CDR3 is CASSSWTSVGNEQFF.

This chain joins TRBV3-1 and TRBJ2-2; TCRdb's D gene call, TRBD2, goes unchecked for lack of DNA. The CDR3 has 16 residues. Germline V lookup: CDR1 LGHDT, CDR2 YNNKEL (reference sequence). The CDR3 sequence is CASSQKITSAVGELFF.

This chain joins TRBV12-3 or TRBV12-4 and TRBJ1-4; absent DNA, TCRdb's TRBD1 call cannot be checked. This CDR3 has 15 residues. This CDR3 reads CASRGTGTTNEKLFF.

V is TRBV5-8 and J is TRBJ2-2; TCRdb outputs TRBD2, but without DNA this stays unchecked. The germline V gene has CDR1 SGHTS and CDR2 YDEGEE. The CDR3 contains 16 residues. This CDR3 reads CASSLFVGIDTGELFF.

This sequence joins TRBV3-1 and TRBJ2-7; lacking DNA, the TRBD2 call made by TCRdb goes unchecked. This CDR3 contains 14 residues. Germline V lookup: CDR1 LGHDT, CDR2 YNNKEL (reference sequence). The CDR3 loop is CASSRPGLLYEQYF.

The chain employs TRBV5-1 and TRBJ1-4. The CDR3 totals 14 residues. CDR1 and CDR2 (germline): SGHRS, YFSETQ. The CDR3: CASSLGMMGEKLFF.

The J gene is TRBJ1-1, the V gene TRBV30; as DNA is missing, the TRBD1 call by TCRdb cannot be tested. Germline CDR1 GTSNPN, CDR2 SVGIG (reference sequence). This CDR3 is 12 amino acids long. CDR3 amino acids: CASGQTDTEAFF.

The chain couples TRBV7-3 to TRBJ2-2. CDR1 is SGHTA and CDR2 is FQGTGA in the germline V gene. The CDR3 is 14 residues long. This CDR3 reads CASSLDIYDGELFF.

The chain combines TRBV10-3 with TRBJ2-3; TCRdb names TRBD1, which stays unverified in the absence of DNA. The CDR3 extends over 15 amino acids. CDR1 and CDR2 from the germline V gene are ENHRY and SYGVKD. CDR3 protein: CAIRGQPRPTDTQYF.

This rearrangement joins TRBV19 to TRBJ2-1; TCRdb's D call, TRBD1, is unchecked because there is no DNA. The CDR3 is 16 amino acids. Germline loops: CDR1 LNHDA, CDR2 SQIVND (reference sequence). CDR3 loop: CASSIRGRLSYNEQFF.

The rearrangement uses TRBV19 and TRBJ2-3. CDR3 length: 15 amino acids. Germline values: CDR1 LNHDA, CDR2 SQIVND (reference sequence). CDR3 loop: CASSYTERGTDTQYF.

The J gene is TRBJ2-3, the V gene TRBV20-1; TCRdb designates TRBD1, a call that cannot be tested without DNA. The germline V gene has CDR1 DFQATT and CDR2 SNEGSKA (reference sequence). CDR3 length: 21 amino acids. The chain's CDR3 is CSASGDRGRLAGVRNHDTQYF.